This entry features one TCR beta chain sequence. Its antigen is undetermined. The data stem from a study of T-cell reconstitution after alpha-beta-depleted transplantation in children. General study findings and limits: A year post-transplant, T-cell counts and diversity derived mostly from newly produced T cells.

A TCRbeta library incorporating unique molecular identifiers was prepared. TCRdb analysed the PCR reads with MiXCR anew, one entry per CDR3 protein. The table lists about 980,000 distinct CDR3 sequences, roughly 29% of them singletons. The TCR originated in a boy under two years old who had a stem cell transplant for SCID, so the T cells may come from the graft donor. The sample here was PBMCs, mostly from graft donor cells, taken 360 days after TCRalphabeta/CD19-depleted stem cell transplant.

The CDR3 sequence: CASSPRSDKYEQYF. The CDR3 bases are TGTGCCAGCAGCCCCCGGTCCGACAAATACGAGCAGTACTTC. V usage is TRBV9 and J usage is TRBJ2-7; D gene ambiguous. The V gene lost 4 bases and the J gene lost 4 bases, with 15 bases spanning the gap. The CDR3 sequence is 14 residues long. Germline V gene sequence: CDR1 SGDLS, CDR2 YYNGEE.